Following are 22 T cell receptor beta chains from one sample sequenced in a study of siplizumab effects on memory and regulatory T cells. TCRdb's copy holds only in-frame clones and misses some; the assay was immunoSEQ multiplex PCR. The sample records about 120,000 clones, over 85% being singletons. The source material was non-Treg CD4+ T cells sorted from blood. Every receptor here comes from a human donor in good health.

The V gene is TRBV4-1, the J gene TRBJ2-1; TRBD2 might be the D (7 bases). Germline V lookup: CDR1 MGHRA, CDR2 YSYEKL. V lost 6 bases and J lost 10, with 13 bases in between. This CDR3 is built from 12 residues. CDR3 loop: CASRGKGGEQFF. Written as DNA, the CDR3 is TGCGCCAGCAGGGGAAAGGGGGGGGAGCAGTTCTTC.

The genes are TRBV12-5 and TRBJ1-2, with D perhaps TRBD1 (6 bases). Germline V gene data show CDR1 as LGHNT and CDR2 as FRNRAP. The V end lost 6 bases, the J end lost 8 bases, and 10 bases lay between the germline ends. The CDR3 has 11 residues. The CDR3 spells CASGEGGGYTF. CDR3 bases: TGTGCTAGTGGGGAGGGGGGCGGCTACACCTTC.

The chain employs TRBV5-1 and TRBJ2-3, with D hard to call. Trimming removed 3 bases from V and 0 bases from J, with 11 bases in between. The CDR3 length is 15 residues. Germline loops: CDR1 SGHRS, CDR2 YFSETQ. The CDR3 coding sequence is TGCGCCAGCAGCTCCTCAGCGTCTAGCACAGATACGCAGTATTTT. This translates into CASSSSASSTDTQYF.

CDR3 region: CASSPRQGLGGELFF. CDR3 DNA: TGTGCCAGCAGCCCGAGACAGGGGTTGGGCGGGGAGCTGTTTTTT. The chain joins TRBV7-2 to TRBJ2-2; 8 bases agree with TRBD1. The CDR3 consists of 15 residues. With 5 bases clipped from V and 7 bases from J, the junction kept 9 bases outside the gene matches. Germline V lookup: CDR1 SGHTA, CDR2 FQGNSA.

The rearrangement joins TRBV9 to TRBJ1-6, with TRBD1 identical over 7 bases. Trimming took 3 bases from V and 6 from J; bases not matched to a gene: 9. CDR3 length: 16 residues. The germline CDR1 and CDR2 sequences are SGDLS and YYNGEE. The CDR3 DNA follows: TGTGCCAGCAGCGCTTCCGGGACAGCATCTAATTCACCCCTCCACTTT. It is translated as CASSASGTASNSPLHF.

The chain employs TRBV29-1 and TRBJ2-6; possible D gene TRBD1, 5 bases. Germline values: CDR1 SQVTM, CDR2 ANQGSEA. The CDR3 length is 18 residues. The V end lost 0 bases, the J end lost 0 bases, and 15 bases lay between the germline ends. The CDR3 loop is CSVEDFDRGASGANVLTF. The CDR3 DNA reads TGCAGCGTTGAAGATTTTGATCGTGGGGCCTCTGGGGCCAACGTCCTGACTTTC.

This chain connects TRBV11-2 to TRBJ2-1, with 8 bases that match TRBD2. Germline lookup yields CDR1 SGHAT and CDR2 FQNNGV. V was pared by 5 bases and J by 8 bases, with 17 bases of the junction left unmatched. CDR3 length equals 17 residues. Here the CDR3 reads CASSLWGREAPWDEQFF. The CDR3 DNA sequence: TGTGCCAGCAGCCTGTGGGGGCGGGAGGCCCCTTGGGATGAGCAGTTCTTC.

The chain uses TRBV2 and TRBJ2-5; 9 bases map to TRBD1. J lost 1 base, V lost 4 bases, and 1 base had no gene match. The CDR3 totals 14 residues. Germline V gene sequence: CDR1 SNHLY, CDR2 FYNNEI. CDR3 protein: CASSAGQGQETQYF. CDR3 DNA: TGTGCCAGCAGTGCGGGACAGGGCCAAGAGACCCAGTACTTC.

This chain joins TRBV7-3 and TRBJ2-2, with D uncertain. This CDR3 has 14 amino acids. The V end lost 5 bases, the J end lost 8 bases, and 15 bases lay between the germline ends. CDR1 is SGHTA, CDR2 FQGTGA, per germline. In nucleotides, the CDR3 is TGTGCCAGCAGCAAGGGTCCTCCTCCGGGGGAGCTGTTTTTT. It encodes CASSKGPPPGELFF.

The V call is TRBV10-3, the J call TRBJ2-7; 14 nucleotides align to TRBD2. This CDR3 region has 19 residues. Germline V lookup: CDR1 ENHRY, CDR2 SYGVKD. V trimming: 5 bases; J trimming: 7 bases; junction bases outside the gene matches: 19. CDR3 in amino acids: CAISLMGLAGAPSVREQYF. Written as DNA, the CDR3 is TGTGCCATCAGTCTAATGGGACTAGCGGGGGCCCCATCGGTGAGGGAGCAGTACTTC.

The chain combines TRBV2 with TRBJ1-5; no reliable D call. Germline CDR1 SNHLY, CDR2 FYNNEI. The CDR3 consists of 17 residues. V lost 5 bases and J 0 bases, leaving 17 bases between the germline ends. For the CDR3, the DNA is TGTGCCAGCAGTCCAGCTCTCGAGACCTATAGCAATCAGCCCCAGCATTTT. It is translated as CASSPALETYSNQPQHF.

The chain links TRBV27 to TRBJ2-7; TRBD2 agrees at 10 bases. V lost 2 bases and J lost 0; bases outside the gene matches: 4. The CDR3 covers 16 residues. Germline-derived CDR1 and CDR2 are MNHEY and SMNVEV (reference sequence). CDR3 amino acids: CASSLAAGGSSYEQYF. The DNA for the CDR3 is TGTGCCAGCAGTTTAGCAGCGGGGGGGAGCTCCTACGAGCAGTACTTC.

This clone appeared a single time. The chain links TRBV5-1 to TRBJ1-4, with TRBD1 matching 9 bases. Germline lookup yields CDR1 SGHRS and CDR2 YFSETQ. V lost 3 bases and J lost 5; bases outside the gene matches: 8. The CDR3 loop spans 16 amino acids. For the CDR3, the DNA is TGCGCCAGCAGCTCTTTGGGACAGGGACAGAATGAAAAACTGTTTTTT. Its protein product is CASSSLGQGQNEKLFF.

The chain uses TRBV6-6 and TRBJ1-1, with a tentative D call TRBD1 (5 bases). Germline V gives CDR1 MNHNY, CDR2 SVGAGI (reference sequence). The CDR3 sequence is 13 residues long. The V and J ends lost 7 bases and 4 bases respectively, with 13 bases between them. The DNA of the CDR3 is TGTGCCAGCATCCCACAGGCGGGCACTGAAGCTTTCTTT. Its protein product is CASIPQAGTEAFF.

This chain connects TRBV9 to TRBJ2-5; perhaps TRBD1 as D (6 bases). V lost 0 bases, J lost 4 bases, and 13 bases lay in between. CDR1 and CDR2 (germline): SGDLS, YYNGEE. The CDR3 consists of 15 residues. The CDR3 DNA is TGTGCCAGCAGCGTAGAAGGACAGCCTGGAGAGACCCAGTACTTC. Encoded protein: CASSVEGQPGETQYF.

The V gene is TRBV19, the J gene TRBJ2-3, with 9 bases aligning to TRBD2. This CDR3 has 15 residues. From germline, CDR1 is LNHDA and CDR2 SQIVND (reference sequence). V dropped 10 bases and J dropped 4; count of bases not matched to a gene: 12. CDR3 residues: CATQALSGGSDTQYF. The DNA of the CDR3 is TGTGCCACCCAGGCCCTTAGCGGGGGTTCAGATACGCAGTATTTT. The full variable domain, its missing parts supplied by reference TRBV19 and TRBJ2-3, is DGGITQSPKYLFRKEGQNVTLSCEQNLNHDAMYWYRQDPGQGLRLIYYSQIVNDFQKGDIAEGYSVSREKKESFPLTVTSAQKNPTAFYLCATQALSGGSDTQYFGPGTRLTVL.

This sequence joins TRBV7-8 and TRBJ1-4, with D perhaps matching TRBD1 (5 bases). CDR1 is SGHVS, CDR2 FQNEAQ, per germline. V lost 5 bases and J lost 3, with 19 bases in between. The CDR3 length is 17 residues. As DNA, the CDR3 is TGTGCCAGCAGCCCCCGGGACGCCCTTACTTCTAATGAAAAACTGTTTTTT. This codes for CASSPRDALTSNEKLFF.

V and J are TRBV27 and TRBJ2-7; 7 nucleotides agree with TRBD1. J was trimmed by 7 bases and V by 8 bases; bases with no gene match: 11. The CDR3 runs 13 residues. Germline CDR1 is MNHEY and CDR2 is SMNVEV (reference sequence). This chain's CDR3 is CASRSTGVREQYF. The CDR3 region has the DNA TGTGCCAGCCGAAGCACAGGGGTGAGGGAGCAGTACTTC.

This clone was detected only once. The chain joins TRBV7-2 to TRBJ1-1; tentative D call: TRBD1 (6 bases). From germline, CDR1 is SGHTA and CDR2 FQGNSA. The CDR3 is 16 amino acids. V was cut by 1 base and J by 6 bases, with 18 bases left in between. The chain's CDR3 is CASSLGVGGQGAEAFF. In DNA, the CDR3 is TGTGCCAGCAGCTTAGGAGTCGGGGGGCAGGGAGCTGAAGCTTTCTTT.

This clone appeared a single time. The rearrangement uses TRBV6-5 and TRBJ2-1; D not resolved. The CDR3 spans 13 residues. V lost 7 bases to trimming and J lost 0 bases, with 7 bases between them. Per the germline V gene, CDR1 is MNHEY and CDR2 is SVGAGI. The CDR3 sequence is CASKASSYNEQFF. CDR3 nucleotide sequence: TGTGCCAGCAAGGCCAGCTCCTACAATGAGCAGTTCTTC.

The rearrangement uses TRBV2 and TRBJ1-4, with a tentative D call TRBD1 (5 bases). The V end was cut by 4 bases, the J end by 2 bases, with 17 bases between. Germline loops: CDR1 SNHLY, CDR2 FYNNEI. This CDR3 is built from 17 residues. CDR3 residues: CASSASGGRGTNEKLFF. CDR3 nucleotides: TGTGCCAGCAGTGCTTCTGGGGGTCGGGGCACTAATGAAAAACTGTTTTTT.

The chain links TRBV5-1 to TRBJ1-2, with TRBD1 matching 7 bases. The CDR3 is made up of 16 amino acids. In germline, CDR1 is SGHRS, CDR2 YFSETQ. Germline trimming cut 0 bases from V and 4 bases from J; bases unmatched to any gene: 9. CDR3 nucleotides: TGCGCCAGCAGCTTGGATGGGGGCGGGACAGTCTATGGCTACACCTTC. Protein: CASSLDGGGTVYGYTF.